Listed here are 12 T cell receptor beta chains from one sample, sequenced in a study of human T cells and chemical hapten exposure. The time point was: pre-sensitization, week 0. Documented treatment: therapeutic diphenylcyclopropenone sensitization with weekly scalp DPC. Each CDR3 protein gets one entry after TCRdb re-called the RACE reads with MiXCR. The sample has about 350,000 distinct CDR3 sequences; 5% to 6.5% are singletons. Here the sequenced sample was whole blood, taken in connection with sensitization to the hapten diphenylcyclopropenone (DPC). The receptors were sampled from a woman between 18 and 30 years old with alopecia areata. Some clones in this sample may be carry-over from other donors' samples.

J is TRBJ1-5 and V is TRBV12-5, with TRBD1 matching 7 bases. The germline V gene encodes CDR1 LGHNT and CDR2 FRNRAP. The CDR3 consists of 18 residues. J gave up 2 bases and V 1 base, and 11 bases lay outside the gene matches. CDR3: CASGLAGTADLRNQPQHF. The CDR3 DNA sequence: TGTGCTAGTGGTTTGGCCGGGACAGCGGACCTACGCAATCAGCCCCAGCATTTT.

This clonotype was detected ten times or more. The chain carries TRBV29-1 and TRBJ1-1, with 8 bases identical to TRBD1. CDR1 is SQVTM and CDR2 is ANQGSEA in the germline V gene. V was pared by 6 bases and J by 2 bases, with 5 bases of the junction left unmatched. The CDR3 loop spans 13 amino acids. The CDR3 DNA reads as TGCAGCGTCGACAGGGGATTCAACACTGAAGCTTTCTTT. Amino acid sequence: CSVDRGFNTEAFF.

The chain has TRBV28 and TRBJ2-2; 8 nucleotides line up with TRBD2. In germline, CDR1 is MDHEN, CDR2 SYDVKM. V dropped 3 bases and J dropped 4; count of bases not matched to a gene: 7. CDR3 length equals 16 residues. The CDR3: CASSLKRGFSTGELFF. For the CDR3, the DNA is TGTGCCAGCAGTTTGAAGCGGGGGTTCTCCACCGGGGAGCTGTTTTTT.

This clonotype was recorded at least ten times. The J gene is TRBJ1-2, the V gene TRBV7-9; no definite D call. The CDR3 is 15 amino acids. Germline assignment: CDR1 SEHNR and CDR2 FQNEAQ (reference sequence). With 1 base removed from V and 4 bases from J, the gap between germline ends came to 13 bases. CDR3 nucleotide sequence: TGTGCCAGCAGCTTAGACTCATTTTCTATCTATGGCTACACCTTC. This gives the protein CASSLDSFSIYGYTF.

The CDR3 nucleotides read TGTGCCAGCAGCTTTCTAGGCGATGAAAAACTGTTTTTT. As protein: CASSFLGDEKLFF. The chain recombines TRBV7-8 with TRBJ1-4; D gene unclear. V was trimmed by 3 bases and J by 6 bases, leaving 8 bases between them. This CDR3 has 13 residues. CDR1 is SGHVS, CDR2 FQNEAQ, per germline.

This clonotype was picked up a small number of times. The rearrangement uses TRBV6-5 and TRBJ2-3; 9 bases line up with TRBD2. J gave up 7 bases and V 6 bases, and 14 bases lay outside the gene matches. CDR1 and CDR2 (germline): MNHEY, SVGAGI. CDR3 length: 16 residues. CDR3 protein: CASSLGGGGAYNTQYF. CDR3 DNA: TGTGCCAGCAGCCTCGGGGGCGGGGGGGCCTACAATACGCAGTATTTT.

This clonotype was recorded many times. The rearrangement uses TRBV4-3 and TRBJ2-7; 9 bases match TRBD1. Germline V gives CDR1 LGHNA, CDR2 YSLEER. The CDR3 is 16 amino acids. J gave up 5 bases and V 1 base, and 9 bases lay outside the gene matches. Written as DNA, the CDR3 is TGCGCCAGCAGCCAAGCCCTCGGGACAGGGTTCCACGAGCAGTACTTC. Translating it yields CASSQALGTGFHEQYF.

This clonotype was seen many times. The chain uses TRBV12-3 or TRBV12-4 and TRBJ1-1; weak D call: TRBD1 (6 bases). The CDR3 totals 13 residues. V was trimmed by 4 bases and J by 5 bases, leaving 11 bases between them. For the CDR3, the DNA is TGTGCCAGCAGTTGGCAGGGGCGAACTGAAGCTTTCTTT. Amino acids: CASSWQGRTEAFF.

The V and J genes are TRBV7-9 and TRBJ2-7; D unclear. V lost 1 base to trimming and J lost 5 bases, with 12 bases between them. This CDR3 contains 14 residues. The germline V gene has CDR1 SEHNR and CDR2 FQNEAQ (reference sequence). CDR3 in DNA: TGTGCCAGCAGCTTAGAACAGTGGCCCCACGAGCAGTACTTC. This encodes CASSLEQWPHEQYF. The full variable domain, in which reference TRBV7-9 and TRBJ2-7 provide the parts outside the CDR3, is DTGVSQNPRHKITKRGQNVTFRCDPISEHNRLYWYRQTLGQGPEFLTYFQNEAQLEKSRLLSDRFSAERPKGSFSTLEIQRTEQGDSAMYLCASSLEQWPHEQYFGPGTRLTVT.

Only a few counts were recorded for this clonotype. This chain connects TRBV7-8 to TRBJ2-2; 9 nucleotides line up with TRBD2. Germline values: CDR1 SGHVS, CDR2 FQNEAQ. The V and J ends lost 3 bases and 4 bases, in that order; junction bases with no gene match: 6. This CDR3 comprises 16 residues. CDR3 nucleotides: TGTGCCAGCAGCTTTGGCGGGGGGGCGGTCACCGGGGAGCTGTTTTTT. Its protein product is CASSFGGGAVTGELFF. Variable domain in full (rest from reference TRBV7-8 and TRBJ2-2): GAGVSQSPRYKVAKRGQDVALRCDPISGHVSLFWYQQALGQGPEFLTYFQNEAQLDKSGLPSDRFFAERPEGSVSTLKIQRTQQEDSAVYLCASSFGGGAVTGELFFGEGSRLTVL.

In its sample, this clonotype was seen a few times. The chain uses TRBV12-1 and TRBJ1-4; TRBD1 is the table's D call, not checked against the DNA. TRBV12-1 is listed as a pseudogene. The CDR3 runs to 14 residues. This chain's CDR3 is CASSPGGMNEKLFF. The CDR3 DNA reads TGTGCCAGCAGCCCAGGGGGCATGAATGAAAAACTGTTTTTT.

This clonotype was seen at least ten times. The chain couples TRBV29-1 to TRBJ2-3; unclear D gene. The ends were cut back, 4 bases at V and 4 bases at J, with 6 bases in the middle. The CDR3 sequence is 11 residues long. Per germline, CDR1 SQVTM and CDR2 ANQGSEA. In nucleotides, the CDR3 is TGCAGCGTTGTCCGCTCAGATACGCAGTATTTT. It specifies CSVVRSDTQYF.